This TCR beta chain was identified during a study of T-cell reconstitution after alpha-beta-depleted transplantation in children. Losses at the gene ends were 7 bases for V and 1 base for J; bases not matched to a gene: 4. This CDR3 comprises 15 residues. Germline-derived CDR1 and CDR2 are SEHNR and FQNEAQ (reference sequence). Using unique molecular identifiers, the investigators prepared the TCRbeta library. TCRdb redid the calling of the PCR reads with MiXCR, one entry per CDR3 protein. The table has 330,000 or so distinct CDR3 sequences, about a tenth seen once. This clonotype appeared many times.

The rearrangement uses TRBV7-9 and TRBJ2-6; the match to TRBD1 covers 7 bases. The source was PBMCs, collected before TCRalphabeta/CD19-depleted stem cell transplant. This sequence originates from a boy in the first two years of life with acute myeloid leukemia, due to receive a stem cell transplant. The CDR3 nucleotides read TGTGCCAGCACCAAGACAGGGTCTGGGGCCAACGTCCTGACTTTC. This gives the protein CASTKTGSGANVLTF.